A single sample gave rise to the 20 T cell receptor beta chains below, sequenced in a study of blood T cell repertoires in COVID-19. Method: immunoSEQ multiplex PCR; TCRdb's copy keeps in-frame clones and lacks some. The table shows roughly 330,000 clones, with 80% to 90% occurring only once. Sequencing was performed on PBMCs or T cells enriched from blood (not recorded which). Every receptor here comes from a woman aged 18-30 years who had recovered from COVID-19.

V gene TRBV12-3 or TRBV12-4 combines with J gene TRBJ1-1; a possible D gene is TRBD1 (5 bases). With 10 bases removed from V and 3 bases from J, the gap between germline ends came to 15 bases. CDR3 length: 13 residues. DNA for the CDR3: TGTGCCACCACGAACTGGGGGGACACTGAAGCTTTCTTT. Its protein product is CATTNWGDTEAFF.

The V gene is TRBV7-2, the J gene TRBJ1-2; D unresolved. This CDR3 comprises 14 residues. CDR1 is SGHTA and CDR2 is FQGNSA in the germline V gene. Trimming removed 5 bases at V and 7 bases at J, with 17 bases between. DNA of the CDR3: TGTGCCAGCAGCCAAAACGGTGCGAGCGGTGGCTACACCTTC. Its protein is CASSQNGASGGYTF.

V is TRBV15 and J is TRBJ1-2; 11 bases fit TRBD1. The J segment lost 1 base and the V segment lost 3 bases, leaving 1 base of the junction unmatched. The CDR3 totals 15 residues. Germline CDR1 and CDR2: LNHNV and YYDKDF (reference sequence). This CDR3 is CATSRGTGGNYGYTF. The CDR3 DNA reads as TGTGCCACCAGCAGGGGGACAGGGGGTAACTATGGCTACACCTTC.

This clone was picked up one time. CDR3 region: CASRGRTGYYEQYF. The CDR3 nucleotides are TGTGCCAGCAGGGGGCGGACAGGCTACTACGAGCAGTACTTC. The V call is TRBV2, the J call TRBJ2-7, with TRBD1 matching 7 bases. Germline-derived CDR1 and CDR2 are SNHLY and FYNNEI. Losses at the gene ends were 6 bases for V and 3 bases for J; bases not matched to a gene: 8. The CDR3 is 14 residues long.

The chain is built from TRBV9 and TRBJ1-2, with D possibly TRBD1 on 5 matching bases. Germline V gene sequence: CDR1 SGDLS, CDR2 YYNGEE. V was trimmed by 4 bases and J by 6 bases, leaving 10 bases between them. The CDR3 sequence is 12 residues long. The CDR3 bases are TGTGCCAGCAGCTTGGACACCAATGGCTACACCTTC. This codes for CASSLDTNGYTF.

The V call is TRBV5-4, the J call TRBJ2-1, with 9 bases fitting TRBD2. Germline V gene lookup returns CDR1 SGHNT and CDR2 YYREEE (reference sequence). The CDR3 loop spans 17 amino acids. V lost 2 bases, J lost 10 bases, and 16 bases stayed unmatched. In DNA form, the CDR3 reads TGTGCCAGCAGCTTAAGAAAGGCTAGCGGGACGGAACGAGAGCAGTTCTTC. Its translation: CASSLRKASGTEREQFF.

The chain couples TRBV15 to TRBJ2-7; 8 nucleotides line up with TRBD1. The CDR3 has 14 residues. Germline CDR1 is LNHNV and CDR2 is YYDKDF (reference sequence). The ends lost 3 bases at V and 3 bases at J; junction bases unmatched: 4. CDR3 DNA sequence: TGTGCCACCAGCAGCCTCAGGGGGCGCTACGAGCAGTACTTC. This translates into CATSSLRGRYEQYF. The whole variable domain, remainder taken from reference TRBV15 and TRBJ2-7, is DAMVIQNPRYQVTQFGKPVTLSCSQTLNHNVMYWYQQKSSQAPKLLFHYYDKDFNNEADTPDNFQSRRPNTSFCFLDIRSPGLGDTAMYLCATSSLRGRYEQYFGPGTRLTVT.

The rearrangement links TRBV30 to TRBJ2-1; 9 bases agree with TRBD2. With 3 bases clipped from V and 7 bases from J, the junction kept 7 bases outside the gene matches. Germline V gene data show CDR1 as GTSNPN and CDR2 as SVGIG (reference sequence). The CDR3 covers 14 residues. CDR3 region: CAWSAGGPRNEQFF. CDR3 nucleotide sequence: TGTGCCTGGAGCGCGGGAGGGCCACGGAATGAGCAGTTCTTC.

The chain is built from TRBV30 and TRBJ1-5, with D possibly being TRBD1 (5 bases). Looked up from germline, CDR1 is GTSNPN and CDR2 is SVGIG (reference sequence). The CDR3 is 13 amino acids. Trimming pared 2 bases from V and 6 bases from J, leaving 11 bases between. CDR3 region: CAWSLGRGQPQHF. Here the CDR3 DNA reads TGTGCCTGGAGTCTGGGGAGGGGTCAGCCCCAGCATTTT.

The chain has TRBV6-5 and TRBJ1-5; tentatively, D is TRBD1 (5 bases). V gave up 6 bases and J gave up 5 bases, with 17 bases separating them. Per the germline V gene, CDR1 is MNHEY and CDR2 is SVGAGI. The CDR3 has 15 amino acids. CDR3 DNA: TGTGCCAGCAGGTCGTCCGGGACTCACCATCAGCCCCAGCATTTT. It specifies CASRSSGTHHQPQHF.

V usage is TRBV10-3 and J usage is TRBJ1-1; D might be TRBD1 (6 bases). Germline loops: CDR1 ENHRY, CDR2 SYGVKD. The V end was cut by 6 bases, the J end by 1 base, with 12 bases between. This CDR3 comprises 14 residues. The CDR3 here is CAIRQGIENTEAFF. The CDR3 DNA follows: TGTGCCATCAGACAGGGAATCGAGAACACTGAAGCTTTCTTT.

This clone was seen at least ten times. The chain uses TRBV28 and TRBJ2-7; TRBD2 is a possible D gene (5 bases). Trimming stripped 9 bases from V and 9 bases from J, with 24 bases between. This CDR3 comprises 14 residues. The germline gives CDR1 MDHEN, CDR2 SYDVKM. The CDR3 here is CARKGAETGKGQYF. The CDR3 nucleotides are TGTGCCAGAAAAGGAGCGGAAACCGGGAAAGGGCAGTACTTC.

This chain joins TRBV11-2 and TRBJ1-2, with D hard to call. Trimming pared 5 bases from V and 4 bases from J, leaving 14 bases between. The germline V gene has CDR1 SGHAT and CDR2 FQNNGV. This CDR3 contains 14 residues. DNA for the CDR3: TGTGCCAGCAGCCCCCTTCCGGGAAGCTATGGCTACACCTTC. Translated, it gives CASSPLPGSYGYTF.

The CDR3 bases are TGTGCCAGCAGCCACGGGACAGGAGATTCACCCCTCCACTTT. Its translation: CASSHGTGDSPLHF. This chain uses TRBV3-1 (or the pseudogene TRBV3-2) with TRBJ1-6; 8 bases match TRBD1. Losses at the gene ends were 3 bases for V and 8 bases for J; bases not matched to a gene: 3. Germline-derived CDR1 and CDR2 are LGHDT and YNNKEL (reference sequence). The CDR3 runs to 14 residues.

This clone has a handful of counts. This rearrangement joins TRBV27 to TRBJ2-2, with 7 bases identical to TRBD2. There are 15 residues in the CDR3. The germline V gene has CDR1 MNHEY and CDR2 SMNVEV (reference sequence). Trimming took 4 bases from V and 0 from J; bases not matched to a gene: 2. The DNA for the CDR3 is TGTGCCAGCAGTTACGCGGGAGCGAACACCGGGGAGCTGTTTTTT. Protein: CASSYAGANTGELFF.

The chain uses TRBV14 and TRBJ1-4; D not resolved. This CDR3 contains 16 residues. V was trimmed by 1 base and J by 5 bases, leaving 14 bases between them. The germline V gene has CDR1 SGHDN and CDR2 FVKESK. DNA of the CDR3: TGTGCCAGCAGCCAAGTCTCTTCACCGCGAAATGAAAAACTGTTTTTT. This sequence encodes CASSQVSSPRNEKLFF. The full variable domain, its missing parts supplied by reference TRBV14 and TRBJ1-4, is EAGVTQFPSHSVIEKGQTVTLRCDPISGHDNLYWYRRVMGKEIKFLLHFVKESKQDESGMPNNRFLAERTGGTYSTLKVQPAELEDSGVYFCASSQVSSPRNEKLFFGSGTQLSVL.

The chain has TRBV11-2 and TRBJ1-1; D is unresolved. The CDR3 is made up of 14 amino acids. The germline V gene encodes CDR1 SGHAT and CDR2 FQNNGV. V dropped 1 base and J dropped 1 base, with 7 bases sitting between them. CDR3 DNA sequence: TGTGCCAGCAGCTTAGGGGCAGCGAACACTGAAGCTTTCTTT. As protein: CASSLGAANTEAFF.

This chain uses TRBV28 with TRBJ1-2; no definite D call. The CDR3 loop spans 17 amino acids. Per germline, CDR1 MDHEN and CDR2 SYDVKM. Trimming cost V 1 base and J 6 bases, with 21 bases left between them. In DNA form, the CDR3 reads TGTGCCAGCAGTTTATCCCACCTCTGGTCGACATCTGATGGCTACACCTTC. This encodes CASSLSHLWSTSDGYTF.

This chain uses TRBV3-1 (or the pseudogene TRBV3-2) with TRBJ2-1, with D unresolved. This CDR3 has 15 amino acids. V lost 1 base to trimming and J lost 4 bases, with 11 bases between them. Germline-derived CDR1 and CDR2 are LGHDT and YNNKEL (reference sequence). The CDR3 sequence: CASSQGSSWYNEQFF. In DNA, the CDR3 is TGTGCCAGCAGCCAAGGATCTAGTTGGTACAATGAGCAGTTCTTC.

V gene TRBV5-1 combines with J gene TRBJ2-5; D gene uncertain. The germline V gene has CDR1 SGHRS and CDR2 YFSETQ. Between the trimmed V and J ends, which lost 0 bases and 5 bases, there was a span of 14 bases. The CDR3 spans 15 residues. The CDR3 reads CASSLADQRSETQYF. The CDR3 bases are TGCGCCAGCAGCTTGGCCGACCAGAGGTCGGAGACCCAGTACTTC. Supplemented by reference TRBV5-1 and TRBJ2-5, the full variable domain reads KAGVTQTPRYLIKTRGQQVTLSCSPISGHRSVSWYQQTPGQGLQFLFEYFSETQRNKGNFPGRFSGRQFSNSRSEMNVSTLELGDSALYLCASSLADQRSETQYFGPGTRLLVL.